This is a list of T cell receptor beta chains from one sample in a study of T cell responses to AZD1222 COVID-19 vaccine. The protocol was immunoSEQ multiplex PCR, while the TCRdb copy is restricted to in-frame clones and leaves out a portion. Here the sample spans 80,000 to 130,000 clones, roughly 91% being singletons. The sequenced sample was peripheral blood, obtained on day 0 of AZD1222 vaccination. The receptors derive from an adult in good health. Each CDR3 is given with its conserved first and last residue. The order of the fields is J gene, V gene, D gene, clone size, CDR3 DNA, CDR3 protein. The D gene is left open where the match is weak. The size of a clone is reported for some rows only, either as once, few or many, or as a class for expanded clones.

j_call: TRBJ2-7; v_call: TRBV18; d_call: TRBD1; clone_size: NA; cdr3_nt: TGTGCCAGCTCACCACTGAACATGGGACAGGGTCTAGGAGAGCAGTACTTC; cdr3_aa: CASSPLNMGQGLGEQYF
j_call: TRBJ2-1; v_call: TRBV5-1; d_call: TRBD1; clone_size: once; cdr3_nt: TGCGCCAGCAAAACAGGGGAGTGGAATGAGCAGTTCTTC; cdr3_aa: CASKTGEWNEQFF
j_call: TRBJ1-1; v_call: TRBV9; d_call: NA; clone_size: NA; cdr3_nt: TGTGCCAGCAGCGTAGGGACGAGGACCGGGGGTGAAGCTTTCTTT; cdr3_aa: CASSVGTRTGGEAFF
j_call: TRBJ1-5; v_call: TRBV11-3; d_call: NA; clone_size: NA; cdr3_nt: TGTGCCAGCAGCTTAGGTCCTCAATCCAATCAGCCCCAGCATTTT; cdr3_aa: CASSLGPQSNQPQHF
j_call: TRBJ2-2; v_call: TRBV4-1; d_call: NA; clone_size: once; cdr3_nt: TGCGCCAGCAGCCATCTGGAGTTTCGGGGTGTCGGGGAGCTGTTTTTT; cdr3_aa: CASSHLEFRGVGELFF
j_call: TRBJ2-7; v_call: TRBV5-8; d_call: TRBD2; clone_size: NA; cdr3_nt: TGTGCCAGCAGCTTGGCCGGGGGGACTAGCGGGAGAGTTCAGTACTTC; cdr3_aa: CASSLAGGTSGRVQYF
j_call: TRBJ1-2; v_call: TRBV9; d_call: NA; clone_size: NA; cdr3_nt: TGTGCCAGCAGCGTAGGGAACTACTATGGCTACACCTTC; cdr3_aa: CASSVGNYYGYTF
j_call: TRBJ2-2; v_call: TRBV6-5; d_call: NA; clone_size: NA; cdr3_nt: TGTGCCAGCAGTCTAGGAGGGGCAAACACCGGGGAGCTGTTTTTT; cdr3_aa: CASSLGGANTGELFF
j_call: TRBJ2-4; v_call: TRBV4-1; d_call: NA; clone_size: NA; cdr3_nt: TGCGCCAGCAGCCAAGTGGGACTAGCCAAAAACATTCAGTACTTC; cdr3_aa: CASSQVGLAKNIQYF
j_call: TRBJ2-2; v_call: TRBV11-2; d_call: NA; clone_size: few; cdr3_nt: TGTGCCAGCAGCTTAACCAGGGGTCCCGGGGAGCTGTTTTTT; cdr3_aa: CASSLTRGPGELFF
j_call: TRBJ2-7; v_call: TRBV10-1; d_call: TRBD2; clone_size: NA; cdr3_nt: TGCGCCAGCAACCCCGGGGGGGGTGTCGAGCAGTACTTC; cdr3_aa: CASNPGGGVEQYF
j_call: TRBJ2-2; v_call: TRBV10-1; d_call: TRBD2; clone_size: NA; cdr3_nt: TGCGCCAGCTCACCCCCGGGACTATTGAACACCGGGGAGCTGTTTTTT; cdr3_aa: CASSPPGLLNTGELFF
j_call: TRBJ1-1; v_call: TRBV5-5; d_call: NA; clone_size: NA; cdr3_nt: TGTGCCAGCAGCTTGAATCCAGGACTGGAAGCTTTCTTT; cdr3_aa: CASSLNPGLEAFF
j_call: TRBJ2-7; v_call: TRBV4-2; d_call: TRBD1; clone_size: NA; cdr3_nt: TGTGCCAGCAGCCAAGTTGGGACAGGAGACTACGAGCAGTACTTC; cdr3_aa: CASSQVGTGDYEQYF
j_call: TRBJ1-1; v_call: TRBV30; d_call: TRBD1; clone_size: NA; cdr3_nt: TGTGCCTGGGAGAGGGGGCCGGCCAACACTGAAGCTTTCTTT; cdr3_aa: CAWERGPANTEAFF
j_call: TRBJ2-7; v_call: TRBV4-1; d_call: TRBD2; clone_size: once; cdr3_nt: TGCGCCAGCAGCCAGAGCCTAGCGGTCTCCTACGAGCAGTACTTC; cdr3_aa: CASSQSLAVSYEQYF
j_call: TRBJ1-5; v_call: TRBV5-6; d_call: NA; clone_size: NA; cdr3_nt: TGTGCCAGCAGCATTACGACAGGACGACTGGGAAATCAGCCCCAGCATTTT; cdr3_aa: CASSITTGRLGNQPQHF
j_call: TRBJ2-1; v_call: TRBV10-3; d_call: TRBD2; clone_size: once; cdr3_nt: TGTGCCATCAGCGGCGGGGGATCCTACAATGAGCAGTTCTTC; cdr3_aa: CAISGGGSYNEQFF
j_call: TRBJ2-5; v_call: TRBV2; d_call: TRBD2; clone_size: NA; cdr3_nt: TGTGCCAGCAGTGAAGCTCTAGCGGGGGGTTTGGAGACCCAGTACTTC; cdr3_aa: CASSEALAGGLETQYF
j_call: TRBJ2-1; v_call: TRBV4-1; d_call: TRBD2; clone_size: NA; cdr3_nt: TGCGCCAGCAGCCAAAGGACTAGCGGAACCTACAATGAGCAGTTCTTC; cdr3_aa: CASSQRTSGTYNEQFF
j_call: TRBJ2-7; v_call: TRBV3-1/TRBV3-2; d_call: NA; clone_size: NA; cdr3_nt: TGTGCCAGCAGCCCACCGGGACCGACTTTACACGAGCAGTACTTC; cdr3_aa: CASSPPGPTLHEQYF
j_call: TRBJ2-3; v_call: TRBV5-4; d_call: NA; clone_size: NA; cdr3_nt: TGTGCCAGCAGCTTGGCCCTTTTGGGGGGCCCCGCAGATACGCAGTATTTT; cdr3_aa: CASSLALLGGPADTQYF
j_call: TRBJ2-1; v_call: TRBV18; d_call: NA; clone_size: NA; cdr3_nt: TGTGCCAGCTCACCTTGGACAGAAAACAATGAGCAGTTCTTC; cdr3_aa: CASSPWTENNEQFF
j_call: TRBJ2-7; v_call: TRBV7-9; d_call: NA; clone_size: NA; cdr3_nt: TGTGCCAGCAGCTTTCTCGGACCCCCATCCTACGAGCAGTACTTC; cdr3_aa: CASSFLGPPSYEQYF